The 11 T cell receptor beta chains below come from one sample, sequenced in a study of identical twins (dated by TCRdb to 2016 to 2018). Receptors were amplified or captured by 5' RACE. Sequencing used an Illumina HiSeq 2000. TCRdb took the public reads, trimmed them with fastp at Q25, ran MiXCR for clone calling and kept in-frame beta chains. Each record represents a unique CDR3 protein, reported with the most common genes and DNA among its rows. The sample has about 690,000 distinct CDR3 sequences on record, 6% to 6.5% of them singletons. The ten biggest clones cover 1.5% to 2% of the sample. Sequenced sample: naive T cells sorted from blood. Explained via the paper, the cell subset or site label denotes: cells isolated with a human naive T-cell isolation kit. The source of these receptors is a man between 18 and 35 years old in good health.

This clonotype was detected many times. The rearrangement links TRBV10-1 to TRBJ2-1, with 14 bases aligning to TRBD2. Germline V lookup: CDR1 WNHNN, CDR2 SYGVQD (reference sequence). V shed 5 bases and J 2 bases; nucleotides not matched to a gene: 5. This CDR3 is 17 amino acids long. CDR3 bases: TGCGCCAGCAGTCCAGGGACTAGCGGGAGAGCCTACAATGAGCAGTTCTTC. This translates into CASSPGTSGRAYNEQFF.

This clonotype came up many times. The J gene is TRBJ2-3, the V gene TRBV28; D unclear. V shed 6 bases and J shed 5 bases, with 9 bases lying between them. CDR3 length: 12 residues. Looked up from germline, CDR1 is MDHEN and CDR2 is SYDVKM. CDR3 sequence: CASSRRVDTQYF. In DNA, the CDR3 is TGTGCCAGCAGCAGAAGGGTAGATACGCAGTATTTT.

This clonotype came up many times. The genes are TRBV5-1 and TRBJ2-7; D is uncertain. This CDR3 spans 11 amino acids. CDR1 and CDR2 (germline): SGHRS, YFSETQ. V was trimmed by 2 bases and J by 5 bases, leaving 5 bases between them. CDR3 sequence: CASSFHHEQYF. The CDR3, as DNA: TGCGCCAGCAGCTTTCACCACGAGCAGTACTTC.

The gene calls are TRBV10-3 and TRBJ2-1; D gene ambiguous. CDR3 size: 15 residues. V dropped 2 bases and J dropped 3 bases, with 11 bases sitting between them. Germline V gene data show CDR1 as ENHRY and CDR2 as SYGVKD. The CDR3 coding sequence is TGTGCCATCAGTGAGGTCGAGCTAGACTACAATGAGCAGTTCTTC. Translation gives CAISEVELDYNEQFF.

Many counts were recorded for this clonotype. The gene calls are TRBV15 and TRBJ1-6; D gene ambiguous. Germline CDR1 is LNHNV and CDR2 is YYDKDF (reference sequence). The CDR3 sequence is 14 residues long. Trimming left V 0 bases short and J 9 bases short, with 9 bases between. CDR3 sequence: CATSRDRDFSPLHF. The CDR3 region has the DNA TGTGCCACCAGCAGAGATCGGGATTTTTCACCCCTCCACTTT.

The CDR3 sequence: CASSLLGPGSYEQYV. In DNA form, the CDR3 reads TGCGCCAGCAGCTTGCTTGGGCCGGGGTCCTACGAGCAGTACGTC. The chain carries TRBV5-1 and TRBJ2-7; TRBD2 is a possible D gene (5 bases). Germline values: CDR1 SGHRS, CDR2 YFSETQ. The CDR3 totals 15 residues. V shed 1 base and J shed 1 base, with 12 bases lying between them.

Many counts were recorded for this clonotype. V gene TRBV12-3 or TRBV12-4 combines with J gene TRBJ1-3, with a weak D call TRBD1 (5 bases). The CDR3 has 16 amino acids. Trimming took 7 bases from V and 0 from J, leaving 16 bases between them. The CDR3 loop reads CASNVHGASSGNTIYF. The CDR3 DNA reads TGTGCCAGCAACGTGCATGGGGCGAGCTCTGGAAACACCATATATTTT.

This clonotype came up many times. CDR3 amino acids: CATSEFGTSGDNEQFF. In DNA, the CDR3 is TGTGCCACCAGTGAGTTCGGGACTAGCGGGGACAATGAGCAGTTCTTC. The chain has TRBV24-1 and TRBJ2-1; 13 bases are a match to TRBD2. The V segment lost 4 bases and the J segment 5 bases; nucleotides outside the gene matches: 4. The germline V gene encodes CDR1 KGHDR and CDR2 SFDVKD. This CDR3 spans 16 amino acids.

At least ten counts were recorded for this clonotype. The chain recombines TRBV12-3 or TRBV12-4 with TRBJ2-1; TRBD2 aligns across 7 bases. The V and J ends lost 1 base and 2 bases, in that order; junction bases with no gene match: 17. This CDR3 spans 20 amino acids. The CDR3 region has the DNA TGTGCCAGCAGTTTAGTGAGGCGGGGGTTTGGCGGAACCCCCTACAATGAGCAGTTCTTC. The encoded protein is CASSLVRRGFGGTPYNEQFF.

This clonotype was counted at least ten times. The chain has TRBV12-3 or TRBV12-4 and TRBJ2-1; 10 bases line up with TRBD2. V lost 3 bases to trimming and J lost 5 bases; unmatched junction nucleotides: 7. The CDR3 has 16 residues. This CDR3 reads CASSLVLAGVNNEQFF. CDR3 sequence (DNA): TGTGCCAGCAGTTTGGTCCTAGCGGGAGTGAACAATGAGCAGTTCTTC.

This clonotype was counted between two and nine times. DNA for the CDR3: TGTGCCATCAGTGTAAGGACAGCTTCCTACGAGCAGTACTTC. Its translation is CAISVRTASYEQYF. The chain uses TRBV10-3 and TRBJ2-7; weak D call: TRBD1 (6 bases). The CDR3 is 14 amino acids. V lost 4 bases and J lost 1, with 11 bases in between. Germline V lookup: CDR1 ENHRY, CDR2 SYGVKD.